Listed below are T cell receptor beta chains from one sample, sequenced in a study of metastatic and nonmetastatic thyroid tumors. TCRdb re-clonotyped the PCR reads via MiXCR. In the table there are roughly 3,800 clones, about a third of which are singletons. The material sequenced was adjacent normal tissue. Receptors originate from a male donor with papillary thyroid cancer or a benign thyroid nodule (not recorded which). Some clones in this sample may be carry-over from other donors' samples. Each CDR3 is given without its conserved first and last residue.

j_call v_call cdr3_aa
TRBJ1-1 TRBV2 ASSLTREIGVYTEAF
TRBJ2-2 TRBV6-1 ASSLLAGGYTGELF
TRBJ2-3 TRBV2 ASSGDREDTQY
TRBJ2-7 TRBV7-3 ASSLAGTAEQY
TRBJ2-7 TRBV6-1 ASSKTSGRAYEQY
TRBJ1-1 TRBV6-1 ASIPTGLNTEAF
TRBJ2-1 TRBV9 ASSETGDGEDEQF
TRBJ2-5 TRBV20-1 SARSSPGTSGGRRETQY
TRBJ1-2 TRBV2 ASRGRGYGYT
TRBJ2-7 TRBV5-1 ASKGTSGNNYEQY
TRBJ2-2 TRBV6-2/TRBV6-3 ASRRGNTGELF
TRBJ1-2 TRBV7-3 ASSLTVDYGYT
TRBJ2-6 TRBV7-8 ASSPQGLDFSGANVLT
TRBJ1-1 TRBV6-1 ASSLQGSGTEAF
TRBJ1-2 TRBV6-5 ASSYKRYRGYT
TRBJ2-1 TRBV20-1 SAIPQGFEQF